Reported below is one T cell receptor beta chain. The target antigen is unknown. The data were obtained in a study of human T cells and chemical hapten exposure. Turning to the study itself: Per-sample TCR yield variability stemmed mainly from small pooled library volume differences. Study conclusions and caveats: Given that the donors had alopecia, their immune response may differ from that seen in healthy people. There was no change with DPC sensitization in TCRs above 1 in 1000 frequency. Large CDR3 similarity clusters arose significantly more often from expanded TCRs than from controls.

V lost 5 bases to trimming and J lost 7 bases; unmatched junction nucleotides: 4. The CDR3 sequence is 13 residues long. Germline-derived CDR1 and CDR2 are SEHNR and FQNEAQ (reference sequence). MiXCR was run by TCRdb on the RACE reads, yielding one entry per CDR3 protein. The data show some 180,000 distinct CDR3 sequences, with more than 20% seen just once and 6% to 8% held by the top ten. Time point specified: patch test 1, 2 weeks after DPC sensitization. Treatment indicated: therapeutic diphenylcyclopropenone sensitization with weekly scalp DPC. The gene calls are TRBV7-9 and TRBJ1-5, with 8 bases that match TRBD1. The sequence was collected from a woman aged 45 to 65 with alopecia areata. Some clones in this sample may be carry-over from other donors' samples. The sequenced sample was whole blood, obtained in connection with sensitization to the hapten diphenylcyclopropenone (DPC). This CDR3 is CASSKTGEQPQHF. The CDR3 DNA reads TGTGCCAGCAGCAAGACAGGGGAACAGCCCCAGCATTTT.